This TCR beta chain emerged from a study of blood T cell repertoires in COVID-19. Study-wide background: T cells, B-cell-depleted T cells, or PBMCs provided the cDNA or gDNA that served as material.

Deletions cut 1 base from V and 4 bases from J, with 8 bases between. The CDR3 runs 13 residues. Germline V gives CDR1 SGDLS, CDR2 YYNGEE. Clones were sequenced by immunoSEQ multiplex PCR, and TCRdb holds only the in-frame ones, with some missing. Among over 400,000 clones listed, 86% were seen once. Source material: peripheral blood. J is TRBJ1-1 and V is TRBV9, with a weak D call TRBD1 (5 bases). This TCR was sampled from a woman under 40 with active or convalescent COVID-19. As DNA, the CDR3 is TGTGCCAGCAGCGTAATGGGGGGCACTGAAGCTTTCTTT. It translates to CASSVMGGTEAFF. The variable domain in full, completed from reference TRBV9 and TRBJ1-1, reads DSGVTQTPKHLITATGQRVTLRCSPRSGDLSVYWYQQSLDQGLQFLIQYYNGEERAKGNILERFSAQQFPDLHSELNLSSLELGDSALYFCASSVMGGTEAFFGQGTRLTVV.